The present entry profiles one T cell receptor delta chain with its context. Its matching antigen is unknown. TCRdb's protein, taken from a much larger clone, differs from this DNA's translation at residue 19, likely owing to a read error; the protein displayed comes from the DNA. Flow sorting of PBMC yielded separate Vgamma9/Vdelta2+ and Vdelta2-negative gammadelta T cell populations for bulk repertoire analysis. CDR3 length: 23 amino acids. Looked up from germline, CDR1 is TSWWSYY and CDR2 is QGS. This sample stems from a study of γδ T cells in repeated Plasmodium falciparum infection. Study-level background: Timepoints: baseline, immediately before selected infections, and 21 days after every infection. Regarding the study as a whole: Many TCRgamma sequences overlapped between individuals in stable Vgamma9/Vdelta2+ repertoires.

TCRdb reapplied CATT to the multiplex PCR reads. The data contain tens of thousands of delta-chain clones, around 1.7% of them seen just once; the ten biggest clones take up approximately 16%. The TCR comes from a pool of human donors (malaria-infected and uninfected, not separated). The specimen was gamma-delta T cells from blood. V and J are TRDV1 and TRDJ1; TRDD3 matches at 8 bases. TCRdb carries no J gene annotation; the J gene was assigned here by matching the DNA with germline. CDR3: CALGELFSKDRMGDPPYTGKLIF. As DNA, the CDR3 is TGTGCTCTTGGGGAACTATTTTCTAAGGATCGGATGGGGGATCCGCCTTACACCGGTAAACTCATCTTT.